This TCR beta chain was found in a study of shared T cell receptors in the human thymus. CDR3 size: 13 residues. Germline CDR1 reads SGHDN; CDR2 reads FVKESK. The V end was cut by 4 bases, the J end by 9 bases, with 16 bases between. Method: immunoSEQ multiplex PCR; TCRdb's copy keeps in-frame clones and lacks some. The data hold hundreds of thousands of clones, with about 95% observed a single time. This TCR was sampled from a human donor. V gene TRBV14 combines with J gene TRBJ2-7, with D maybe TRBD2 (5 bases). Sequenced material: thymocytes. The CDR3 bases are TGTGCCAGCAGCCCCCGAGCAGGAGGCGGGCAGTACTTC. Encoded protein: CASSPRAGGGQYF. The whole variable domain, filled in from reference TRBV14 and TRBJ2-7, reads EAGVTQFPSHSVIEKGQTVTLRCDPISGHDNLYWYRRVMGKEIKFLLHFVKESKQDESGMPNNRFLAERTGGTYSTLKVQPAELEDSGVYFCASSPRAGGGQYFGPGTRLTVT.